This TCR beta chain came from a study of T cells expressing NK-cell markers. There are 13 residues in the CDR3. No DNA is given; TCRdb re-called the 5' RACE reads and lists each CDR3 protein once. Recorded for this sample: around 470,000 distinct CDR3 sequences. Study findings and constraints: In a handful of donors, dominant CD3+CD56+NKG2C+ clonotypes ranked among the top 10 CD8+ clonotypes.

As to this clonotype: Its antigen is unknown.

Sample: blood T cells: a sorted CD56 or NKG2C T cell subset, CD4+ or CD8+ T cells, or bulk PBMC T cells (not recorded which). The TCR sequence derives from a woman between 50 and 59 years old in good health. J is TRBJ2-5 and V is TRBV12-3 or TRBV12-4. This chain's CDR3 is CASSFRVSETQYF.